The 20 T cell receptor beta chains below all came from one sample that was sequenced in a study of T-cell memory formation after mild COVID-19. TCRdb re-called the 5' RACE reads through MiXCR, storing one row per CDR3 protein. This sample carries around 450,000 distinct CDR3 sequences, around 20% of them seen once, and the ten largest clones take approximately 8.1%. Sequenced material: PBMCs or a T cell subset sorted from them (not recorded which). The receptors were gathered from an adult woman who had mild COVID-19 (a few samples of this study predate the infection). Cell type and time point are not known.

This chain uses TRBV7-2 with TRBJ2-2, with TRBD2 matching over 11 bases. The CDR3 length is 14 residues. Germline CDR1 and CDR2: SGHTA and FQGNSA. V was pared by 7 bases and J by 6 bases, with 4 bases of the junction left unmatched. CDR3 DNA: TGTGCCAGCACCCCTAGCGGGAGGTCCGGGGAGCTGTTTTTT. Translation gives CASTPSGRSGELFF.

The chain uses TRBV12-5 and TRBJ2-3; 7 nucleotides agree with TRBD1. In germline, CDR1 is LGHNT, CDR2 FRNRAP. The CDR3 runs to 17 residues. Trimming removed 4 bases from V and 6 bases from J; junction bases left unmatched: 16. CDR3 loop: CASGSPPRQGRMDTQYF. DNA of the CDR3: TGTGCTAGTGGTTCCCCACCCCGACAGGGTCGCATGGATACGCAGTATTTT.

The chain carries TRBV9 and TRBJ2-7; D is perhaps TRBD1 (6 bases). CDR1 is SGDLS, CDR2 YYNGEE, per germline. This CDR3 is 14 amino acids long. Deletions cut 8 bases from V and 3 bases from J, with 18 bases between. The CDR3 DNA reads TGTGCCAGGGAAACAGGGTATTTGGACTACGAGCAGTACTTC. It yields the protein CARETGYLDYEQYF. Combining the CDR3 with reference TRBV9 and TRBJ2-7 gives the whole variable domain DSGVTQTPKHLITATGQRVTLRCSPRSGDLSVYWYQQSLDQGLQFLIQYYNGEERAKGNILERFSAQQFPDLHSELNLSSLELGDSALYFCARETGYLDYEQYFGPGTRLTVT.

The V and J genes are TRBV2 and TRBJ2-1; D is uncertain. Per the germline V gene, CDR1 is SNHLY and CDR2 is FYNNEI. V was pared by 2 bases and J by 1 base, with 9 bases between. The CDR3 has 15 amino acids. DNA of the CDR3: TGTGCCAGCAGTGAACTAGAAGGGTCCTACAATGAGCAGTTCTTC. Amino acid sequence: CASSELEGSYNEQFF.

The J gene is TRBJ2-1, the V gene TRBV3-1; 7 bases align to TRBD2. Germline CDR1 and CDR2: LGHDT and YNNKEL (reference sequence). The CDR3 covers 16 residues. Trimming cost V 3 bases and J 7 bases; bases outside gene matches: 12. The CDR3 protein is CASSQRAGKDGNEQFF. The CDR3 DNA reads as TGTGCCAGCAGCCAGAGAGCGGGAAAGGATGGTAATGAGCAGTTCTTC.

This clonotype was seen just once. The chain recombines TRBV5-1 with TRBJ1-1, with a tentative D call TRBD1 (6 bases). V was trimmed by 3 bases and J by 3 bases, leaving 9 bases between them. Germline lookup yields CDR1 SGHRS and CDR2 YFSETQ. This CDR3 spans 13 amino acids. In DNA, the CDR3 is TGCGCCAGCAGCTGGAAGGGGGACACTGAAGCTTTCTTT. Translation gives CASSWKGDTEAFF.

The gene calls are TRBV7-9 and TRBJ1-4; no reliable D call. Germline assignment: CDR1 SEHNR and CDR2 FQNEAQ (reference sequence). The CDR3 spans 12 residues. V lost 1 base and J lost 7, with 4 bases in between. CDR3: CASSLVTEKLFF. In nucleotides, the CDR3 is TGTGCCAGCAGCTTAGTTACTGAAAAACTGTTTTTT.

V usage is TRBV12-3 or TRBV12-4 and J usage is TRBJ2-4, with 11 bases fitting TRBD1. V was pared by 6 bases and J by 5 bases, with 6 bases of the junction left unmatched. The CDR3 sequence is 15 residues long. CDR3 bases: TGTGCCAGCAGAAGGGACAGGGGGAGCGAAAACATTCAGTACTTC. This encodes CASRRDRGSENIQYF.

A few counts support this clonotype. The chain links TRBV10-3 to TRBJ2-7, with 8 bases that match TRBD2. Germline V gives CDR1 ENHRY, CDR2 SYGVKD. Trimming took 4 bases from V and 4 from J; bases not matched to a gene: 12. The CDR3 is 16 amino acids. This CDR3 is CAISAYGLAGSYEQYF. DNA of the CDR3: TGTGCCATCAGTGCTTACGGACTAGCAGGATCTTACGAGCAGTACTTC.

This clonotype was counted between two and nine times. This chain uses TRBV29-1 with TRBJ2-3, with 11 bases fitting TRBD2. Trimming at V came to 5 bases and at J to 1 base, leaving 8 bases not matched to a gene. This CDR3 contains 16 residues. Germline lookup yields CDR1 SQVTM and CDR2 ANQGSEA. The chain's CDR3 is CSVPSGGYYGTDTQYF. The CDR3 DNA reads as TGCAGCGTTCCTAGCGGGGGGTATTACGGCACAGATACGCAGTATTTT.

V and J are TRBV4-1 and TRBJ1-1; D perhaps matches TRBD1 (6 bases). Germline V gene sequence: CDR1 MGHRA, CDR2 YSYEKL. V was pared by 3 bases and J by 1 base, with 9 bases between. This CDR3 contains 14 residues. CDR3 in amino acids: CASSQGQPNTEAFF. The CDR3 DNA is TGCGCCAGCAGCCAGGGACAACCGAACACTGAAGCTTTCTTT.

This clonotype was counted a few times. The CDR3 reads CASLGTAQETQYF. The CDR3 DNA reads TGTGCCAGCTTAGGGACAGCCCAAGAGACCCAGTACTTC. This sequence joins TRBV6-6 and TRBJ2-5; 7 positions agree with TRBD1. The trim removed 8 bases at V and 1 base at J, leaving 4 bases unmatched. CDR1 MNHNY and CDR2 SVGAGI come from the germline V gene (reference sequence). The CDR3 loop spans 13 amino acids.

This chain joins TRBV27 and TRBJ1-2; D not resolved. The V end was cut by 2 bases, the J end by 4 bases, with 8 bases between. CDR1 is MNHEY, CDR2 SMNVEV, per germline (reference sequence). The CDR3 length is 13 residues. CDR3: CASSLSRIYGYTF. DNA of the CDR3: TGTGCCAGCAGTTTAAGTCGGATCTATGGCTACACCTTC.

This clonotype occurred a few times. V usage is TRBV24-1 and J usage is TRBJ2-1, with 8 bases lining up with TRBD2. Germline V lookup: CDR1 KGHDR, CDR2 SFDVKD. Trimming removed 4 bases from V and 1 base from J; junction bases left unmatched: 5. The CDR3 spans 16 residues. CDR3 amino acids: CATSEVAGCSYNEQFF. The CDR3 DNA is TGTGCCACCAGTGAAGTAGCGGGATGTTCCTACAATGAGCAGTTCTTC.

This clonotype has only a few counts. The chain joins TRBV18 to TRBJ1-2; 9 bases are a match to TRBD1. V was pared by 0 bases and J by 6 bases, with 2 bases of the junction left unmatched. This CDR3 is 14 amino acids long. Looked up from germline, CDR1 is KGHSH and CDR2 is LQKENI. CDR3 sequence reads: CASSPPGTGHGYTF. CDR3 coding DNA: TGTGCCAGCTCACCACCTGGGACAGGGCATGGCTACACCTTC.

The V and J genes are TRBV4-1 and TRBJ2-2; TRBD2 matches at 8 bases. CDR1 MGHRA and CDR2 YSYEKL come from the germline V gene. The CDR3 runs 14 residues. V shed 6 bases and J 7 bases; nucleotides not matched to a gene: 7. In DNA, the CDR3 is TGCGCCAGCAGGATGACTAGCGTGAGCGGGGAGCTGTTTTTT. This codes for CASRMTSVSGELFF.

This clonotype was seen ten or more times. J is TRBJ2-7 and V is TRBV30, with D perhaps TRBD2 (5 bases). Germline V gives CDR1 GTSNPN, CDR2 SVGIG (reference sequence). V was pared by 6 bases and J by 5 bases, with 11 bases between. The CDR3 runs to 11 residues. The CDR3 spells CACGRAHEQYF. The CDR3 bases are TGTGCCTGTGGGCGGGCACACGAGCAGTACTTC.

The CDR3 is CASSQEAQGDTEAFF. CDR3 sequence (DNA): TGCGCCAGCAGCCAAGAAGCCCAGGGGGACACTGAAGCTTTCTTT. The V call is TRBV4-3, the J call TRBJ1-1; 7 bases map to TRBD1. The CDR3 sequence is 15 residues long. Germline CDR1 and CDR2: LGHNA and YSLEER. V shed 0 bases, J shed 3 bases, and the junction held 4 bases outside the gene matches.

This clonotype has at least ten counts. The chain is built from TRBV19 and TRBJ2-1; TRBD2 is a possible D gene (7 bases). The CDR3 loop spans 14 amino acids. The V gene's germline CDR1 is LNHDA and CDR2 SQIVND (reference sequence). Trimming stripped 3 bases from V and 6 bases from J, with 12 bases between. The CDR3: CASSIGGLANEQFF. DNA for the CDR3: TGTGCCAGTAGTATCGGGGGGCTAGCCAATGAGCAGTTCTTC.

This clonotype showed up just a few times. The rearrangement uses TRBV6-2 or TRBV6-3 and TRBJ1-5; D is unresolved. V was cut by 0 bases and J by 7 bases, with 10 bases left in between. In germline, CDR1 is MNHEY, CDR2 SVGEGT. The CDR3 is made up of 14 amino acids. The CDR3 DNA sequence: TGTGCCAGCAGTTACTCAGCGGATTGGCAGCCCCAGCATTTT. Its translation is CASSYSADWQPQHF.